The 5 T cell receptor beta chains reported below all come from one sample, sequenced in a study of blood T cell repertoires in COVID-19 (dated by TCRdb to the early 2020s). The library relied on the immunoSEQ multiplex PCR assay. TCRdb took over this immuneACCESS table, retaining in-frame rearrangements with V and J assigned. Such tables are incomplete; in checked studies, under half of the missing clones stem from an unresolved V gene, and the remainder is unexplained. The sample includes fewer than 700,000 clones, with roughly 89% observed a single time. The top ten clones comprise 7.8% of the sample. Sequenced sample: peripheral blood. The receptors here all came from a woman aged 45-59 years with COVID-19, enrolled during active disease.

This chain connects TRBV7-2 to TRBJ1-2; D is uncertain. The CDR3 totals 13 residues. Germline assignment: CDR1 SGHTA and CDR2 FQGNSA. Trimming stripped 6 bases from V and 8 bases from J, with 16 bases between. CDR3 nucleotide sequence: TGTGCCAGCAGTCATACGATAACCTACGGCTACACCTTC. Encoded protein: CASSHTITYGYTF.

The chain links TRBV7-2 to TRBJ1-4; 9 positions match TRBD1. V was pared by 4 bases and J by 4 bases, with 4 bases of the junction left unmatched. The CDR3 is made up of 15 amino acids. CDR1 and CDR2 (germline): SGHTA, FQGNSA. The CDR3 sequence: CASSYRQGGNEKLFF. The CDR3 region has the DNA TGTGCCAGCAGCTATCGACAGGGGGGTAATGAAAAACTGTTTTTT.

The rearrangement joins TRBV1 to TRBJ2-7; TRBD2, the table's D call, lacks a check against the DNA. TRBV1 corresponds to a pseudogene. The CDR3 is 13 residues long. Here the CDR3 DNA reads TGCACCAGCACCGGGGGGGACTCCTACGAGCAGTACTTC. Translation gives CTSTGGDSYEQYF.

This chain connects TRBV5-8 to TRBJ1-2, with a tentative D call TRBD1 (6 bases). Germline lookup yields CDR1 SGHTS and CDR2 YDEGEE. V lost 0 bases and J lost 4, with 13 bases in between. This CDR3 region has 15 residues. The CDR3 coding sequence is TGTGCCAGCAGCTTGGGACAGGCGGTGGTCTATGGCTACACCTTC. Protein product: CASSLGQAVVYGYTF.

The chain combines TRBV2 with TRBJ1-2; the match to TRBD1 covers 11 bases. CDR1 and CDR2 from the germline V gene are SNHLY and FYNNEI. J lost 0 bases, V lost 9 bases, and 9 bases had no gene match. The CDR3 spans 16 residues. This CDR3 reads CASSDGQGAANYGYTF. The CDR3 coding sequence is TGTGCCAGTTCCGACGGACAGGGGGCAGCTAACTATGGCTACACCTTC.